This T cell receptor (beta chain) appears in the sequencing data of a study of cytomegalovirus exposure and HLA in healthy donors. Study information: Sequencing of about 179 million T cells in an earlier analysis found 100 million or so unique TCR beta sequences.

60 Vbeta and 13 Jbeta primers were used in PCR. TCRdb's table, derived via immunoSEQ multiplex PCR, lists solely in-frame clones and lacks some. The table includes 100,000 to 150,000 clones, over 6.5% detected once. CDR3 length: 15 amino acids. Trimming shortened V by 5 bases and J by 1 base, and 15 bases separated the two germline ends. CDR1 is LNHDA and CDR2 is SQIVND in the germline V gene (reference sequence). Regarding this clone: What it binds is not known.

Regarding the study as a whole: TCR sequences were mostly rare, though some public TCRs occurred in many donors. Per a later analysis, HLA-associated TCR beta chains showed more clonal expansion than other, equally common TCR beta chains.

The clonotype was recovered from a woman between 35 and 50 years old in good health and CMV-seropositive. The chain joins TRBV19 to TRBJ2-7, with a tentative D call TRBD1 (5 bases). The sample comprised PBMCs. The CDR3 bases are TGTGCCAGTAGTGTAGGACAAGTGGCGTCCTACGAGCAGTACTTC. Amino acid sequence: CASSVGQVASYEQYF. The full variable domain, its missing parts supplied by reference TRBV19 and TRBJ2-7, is DGGITQSPKYLFRKEGQNVTLSCEQNLNHDAMYWYRQDPGQGLRLIYYSQIVNDFQKGDIAEGYSVSREKKESFPLTVTSAQKNPTAFYLCASSVGQVASYEQYFGPGTRLTVT.